This T cell receptor beta chain was documented in a study of lymphopenia after photon versus proton radiotherapy. Sequencing used immunoSEQ multiplex PCR; TCRdb keeps in-frame clones, though not all of them. Of around 160,000 clones listed, 75% to 90% are singletons. CDR3 length: 14 amino acids. The J segment lost 9 bases and the V segment lost 5 bases, leaving 8 bases of the junction unmatched. Per germline, CDR1 SGHVS and CDR2 FNYEAQ. The chain carries TRBV7-6 and TRBJ2-1; TRBD2 aligns across 9 bases. This specimen was peripheral blood, taken from a patient treated with photon-based radiotherapy. The TCR originated in a man in his fifties with gastric cancer. CDR3 in DNA: TGTGCCAGCAGCACCGGAGCGGGAGGAGGTGAGCAGTTCTTC. Its translation is CASSTGAGGGEQFF.